This is a list of T cell receptor beta chains from one sample in a study of blood T cell repertoires in COVID-19. Measured with immunoSEQ multiplex PCR; TCRdb has only the in-frame clones, and not every one. The data hold roughly 180,000 clones, with roughly 87% observed a single time. Sequenced: PBMCs or T cells enriched from blood (not recorded which). The receptors derive from a man in his fifties who had recovered from COVID-19. Both conserved end residues are part of each CDR3.

J gene | V gene | CDR3 protein
TRBJ2-7 | TRBV2 | CASRDDSNRYEQYF
TRBJ2-7 | TRBV20-1 | CSASAAGDEQYF
TRBJ2-3 | TRBV21-1 | CASSKTPVGGTKKDTQYF
TRBJ2-4 | TRBV5-1 | CASSRGLVVDPKNIQYF
TRBJ1-6 | TRBV5-1 | CASSLAQGNSPLHF
TRBJ2-7 | TRBV18 | CASSRSEGYYEQYF
TRBJ2-7 | TRBV5-4 | CASSAPRGSSYEQYF
TRBJ2-2 | TRBV7-2 | CASSQPGQGVRPNTGELFF
TRBJ2-5 | TRBV5-1 | CASSAGTQGAVVETQYF
TRBJ1-5 | TRBV27 | CASSLQGSNQPQHF
TRBJ1-5 | TRBV19 | CASSRGEGPNQPQHF
TRBJ1-6 | TRBV5-1 | CASSSNNSPLHF
TRBJ1-2 | TRBV6-5 | CASSSSTGGVYGYTF
TRBJ2-2 | TRBV19 | CASSTRDRGSGELFF
TRBJ2-7 | TRBV3-1/TRBV3-2 | CASSQLLAYEQYF
TRBJ2-7 | TRBV7-2 | CASSLHRGASYEQYF
TRBJ1-4 | TRBV6-5 | CASRWTGANEKLFF
TRBJ2-3 | TRBV10-3 | CAISEVAGAYVTDTQYF
TRBJ2-1 | TRBV3-1/TRBV3-2 | CASRGDYSYNEQFF
TRBJ2-5 | TRBV28 | CASSPLVGEETQYF